The 17 T cell receptor beta chains below come from one sample, sequenced in a study of T cell repertoires in cytomegalovirus infection. TCRdb reanalysed the reads using MiXCR and keeps one entry per CDR3 protein. The table records approximately 190,000 distinct CDR3 sequences, roughly 9.8% of them present only once. The sequenced material came from PBMCs. The receptors were sampled from a human donor in good health (CMV status not recorded). Some clones in this sample may be carry-over from other donors' samples.

This clonotype has a count of ten or more. The rearrangement links TRBV19 to TRBJ1-1, with 10 bases matching TRBD1. V trimming: 5 bases; J trimming: 4 bases; junction bases outside the gene matches: 10. Germline loops: CDR1 LNHDA, CDR2 SQIVND (reference sequence). This CDR3 is 16 amino acids long. The CDR3 bases are TGTGCCAGTAGTTCCAGGACAGGGGGTTCGATCACTGAAGCTTTCTTT. Translated, it gives CASSSRTGGSITEAFF.

The chain uses TRBV5-6 and TRBJ1-1, with 9 bases identical to TRBD1. Germline trimming cut 0 bases from V and 0 bases from J; bases unmatched to any gene: 3. CDR3 length equals 16 residues. CDR1 and CDR2 (germline): SGHDT, YYEEEE. Here the CDR3 reads CASSLGTGEMNTEAFF. In nucleotides, the CDR3 is TGTGCCAGCAGCTTGGGGACAGGGGAGATGAACACTGAAGCTTTCTTT.

Ten or more counts support this clonotype. The CDR3 bases are TGTGCCAGCACCACCCTGGACAGACTGAACACTGAAGCTTTCTTT. It translates to CASTTLDRLNTEAFF. The chain joins TRBV6-2 or TRBV6-3 to TRBJ1-1; D may be TRBD1 (6 bases). This CDR3 region has 15 residues. CDR1 is MNHEY and CDR2 is SVGEGT in the germline V gene. V dropped 7 bases and J dropped 0 bases, with 15 bases sitting between them.

The table lists this clonotype with many counts. The V and J genes are TRBV7-9 and TRBJ2-1; 10 nucleotides align to TRBD2. This CDR3 has 13 amino acids. The germline V gene has CDR1 SEHNR and CDR2 FQNEAQ (reference sequence). V lost 7 bases, J lost 13 bases, and 10 bases stayed unmatched. CDR3 coding DNA: TGTGCCAGCACCCTAGCTGGGACTAGCGTTCAGTTCTTC. Translating gives CASTLAGTSVQFF. Using reference TRBV7-9 and TRBJ2-1 for the parts outside the CDR3, the full variable domain is DTGVSQNPRHKITKRGQNVTFRCDPISEHNRLYWYRQTLGQGPEFLTYFQNEAQLEKSRLLSDRFSAERPKGSFSTLEIQRTEQGDSAMYLCASTLAGTSVQFFGPGTRLTVL.

This clonotype was observed many times. The chain recombines TRBV28 with TRBJ1-1; D is uncertain. The CDR3 is made up of 13 amino acids. Per germline, CDR1 MDHEN and CDR2 SYDVKM. V was shortened by 7 bases and J by 0 bases, with 9 bases between the two germline ends. This CDR3 is CASTRGLNTEAFF. DNA for the CDR3: TGTGCCAGCACACGAGGCCTGAACACTGAAGCTTTCTTT.

This clonotype showed up just a few times. V and J are TRBV7-9 and TRBJ2-5; weak D call: TRBD2 (7 bases). The CDR3 totals 16 residues. Germline-derived CDR1 and CDR2 are SEHNR and FQNEAQ (reference sequence). V gave up 7 bases and J gave up 4 bases, with 22 bases separating them. The CDR3 nucleotides read TGTGCCAGCAACACGGGGGGCCGGGCCACTCTAGAGACCCAGTACTTC. Its translation: CASNTGGRATLETQYF.

The J gene is TRBJ2-1, the V gene TRBV2, with TRBD2 identical over 13 bases. V lost 6 bases and J lost 10; bases outside the gene matches: 6. The CDR3 runs to 14 residues. Germline-derived CDR1 and CDR2 are SNHLY and FYNNEI. CDR3 sequence: CASRLAGGPEEQFF. The DNA for the CDR3 is TGTGCCAGCAGACTAGCGGGAGGGCCGGAAGAGCAGTTCTTC.

This chain links TRBV28 with TRBJ1-1, with TRBD1 identical over 8 bases. The length of the CDR3 is 16 residues. Trimming cost V 5 bases and J 0 bases; bases outside gene matches: 8. Germline V gives CDR1 MDHEN, CDR2 SYDVKM. Here the CDR3 reads CASSLGTGQLNTEAFF. For the CDR3, the DNA is TGTGCCAGCAGTCTAGGGACAGGTCAGTTGAACACTGAAGCTTTCTTT. Full variable domain (remainder filled in from reference TRBV28 and TRBJ1-1): DVKVTQSSRYLVKRTGEKVFLECVQDMDHENMFWYRQDPGLGLRLIYFSYDVKMKEKGDIPEGYSVSREKKERFSLILESASTNQTSMYLCASSLGTGQLNTEAFFGQGTRLTVV.

This clonotype was seen only a few times. The chain uses TRBV7-3 and TRBJ2-7, with 11 positions matching TRBD2. CDR3 length equals 19 residues. V lost 2 bases and J lost 3; bases outside the gene matches: 15. Germline assignment: CDR1 SGHTA and CDR2 FQGTGA. The CDR3 here is CASSLLGLAVGGRRYEQYF. In DNA form, the CDR3 reads TGTGCCAGCAGCTTACTGGGACTAGCGGTTGGGGGGCGGCGCTACGAGCAGTACTTC.

This clonotype was seen repeatedly, ten times or more. The chain couples TRBV28 to TRBJ2-5; D not resolved. The V gene's germline CDR1 is MDHEN and CDR2 SYDVKM. CDR3 size: 15 residues. The ends were cut back, 6 bases at V and 1 base at J, with 15 bases in the middle. CDR3 sequence reads: CASRHFDGSQETQYF. For the CDR3, the DNA is TGTGCCAGCAGACATTTTGACGGATCCCAAGAGACCCAGTACTTC.

This clonotype has ten or more counts. This chain uses TRBV7-9 with TRBJ2-7; 11 nucleotides align to TRBD2. CDR1 is SEHNR and CDR2 is FQNEAQ in the germline V gene (reference sequence). This CDR3 is built from 14 residues. Losses at the gene ends were 5 bases for V and 2 bases for J; bases not matched to a gene: 2. The CDR3 bases are TGTGCCAGCAGCGGGACTAGCGGAGCCTACGAGCAGTACTTC. Protein sequence: CASSGTSGAYEQYF. Full variable domain (rest looked up from reference TRBV7-9 and TRBJ2-7): DTGVSQNPRHKITKRGQNVTFRCDPISEHNRLYWYRQTLGQGPEFLTYFQNEAQLEKSRLLSDRFSAERPKGSFSTLEIQRTEQGDSAMYLCASSGTSGAYEQYFGPGTRLTVT.

This clonotype was seen many times. The chain uses TRBV6-1 and TRBJ2-6; 7 nucleotides align to TRBD1. CDR1 and CDR2 from the germline V gene are MNHNS and SASEGT. This CDR3 has 15 residues. The V gene end was trimmed by 8 bases and the J gene end by 3 bases; junction bases not matched to a gene: 7. CDR3 sequence reads: CASPDDRVGANVLTF. The CDR3 DNA reads as TGTGCCAGCCCGGATGACAGGGTTGGGGCCAACGTCCTGACTTTC.

The CDR3 DNA follows: TGTGCCAGCAGCCTCCCTCTAGGCGAAAACAATGAGCAGTTCTTC. Translated: CASSLPLGENNEQFF. The V gene is TRBV7-6, the J gene TRBJ2-1, with D uncertain. The V and J ends lost 5 bases and 5 bases respectively, with 16 bases between them. This CDR3 region has 15 residues. Germline lookup yields CDR1 SGHVS and CDR2 FNYEAQ.

This clonotype was counted a few times. The rearrangement uses TRBV4-1 and TRBJ1-2, with D perhaps matching TRBD1 (6 bases). Germline V gives CDR1 MGHRA, CDR2 YSYEKL. The V and J ends lost 0 bases and 8 bases respectively, with 10 bases between them. The CDR3 contains 13 residues. CDR3 in amino acids: CASSQDGGVGYTF. In DNA form, the CDR3 reads TGCGCCAGCAGCCAAGACGGGGGCGTGGGCTACACCTTC.

There are many counts of this clonotype. This chain links TRBV7-8 with TRBJ2-1; 13 positions agree with TRBD2. V shed 3 bases and J 8 bases; nucleotides not matched to a gene: 10. Germline CDR1 SGHVS, CDR2 FQNEAQ. The CDR3 spans 17 residues. DNA of the CDR3: TGTGCCAGCAGCTTGACCATTGGACTAGCGGGGGACTATGAGCAGTTCTTC. It codes for CASSLTIGLAGDYEQFF.

In this sample, this clonotype turned up many times. The chain carries TRBV6-2 or TRBV6-3 and TRBJ2-7; TRBD2 matches 14 bases. Germline CDR1 and CDR2: MNHEY and SVGEGT. With V trimmed by 6 bases and J by 0 bases, 13 bases remained unmatched. CDR3 length: 19 amino acids. The CDR3: CASSFAGLAGGPLSYEQYF. As DNA, the CDR3 is TGTGCCAGCAGCTTTGCCGGACTAGCGGGGGGCCCCCTCTCCTACGAGCAGTACTTC.

The V gene is TRBV6-6, the J gene TRBJ1-5, with D perhaps matching TRBD1 (6 bases). V lost 5 bases and J lost 2, with 19 bases in between. The CDR3 is 17 amino acids. CDR1 is MNHNY and CDR2 is SVGAGI in the germline V gene (reference sequence). In DNA form, the CDR3 reads TGTGCCAGCAGTCCCAAGGGGGGGGGTGCGGGCAATCAGCCCCAGCATTTT. Protein sequence: CASSPKGGGAGNQPQHF.